The 30 T cell receptor beta chains in this list originate from one sample, sequenced in a study of T cell repertoires in cytomegalovirus infection. The antigens for these receptors are not known. TCRdb used MiXCR to reprocess the reads, holding one entry per CDR3 protein. The data contain under 850,000 distinct CDR3 sequences, around 32% of them singletons. This specimen was cultured PBMCs, taken from culture after CMV antigen stimulation. These receptors came from a human donor in good health (CMV status not recorded). Some clones in this sample may be carry-over from other donors' samples.

The CDR3 loop reads CASSHGTGPYEQYF. Written as DNA, the CDR3 is TGTGCCAGCAGTCATGGGACAGGGCCATACGAGCAGTACTTC. The rearrangement joins TRBV27 to TRBJ2-7; 9 nucleotides match TRBD1. Germline-derived CDR1 and CDR2 are MNHEY and SMNVEV (reference sequence). Trimming took 5 bases from V and 4 from J; bases not matched to a gene: 6. CDR3 length: 14 amino acids.

To note about this clonotype: A junction boundary mismatches the germline segment, possibly from a read error. This chain links TRBV20-1 with TRBJ2-7; TRBD1 matches at 10 bases. Germline V lookup: CDR1 DFQATT, CDR2 SNEGSKA (reference sequence). This CDR3 has 12 amino acids. The CDR3 loop is CSARGGDRGPDF. DNA of the CDR3: TGCAGTGCTAGAGGGGGGGACAGGGGCCCGGACTTC.

The V call is TRBV18, the J call TRBJ1-3, with TRBD1 matching over 7 bases. V lost 4 bases to trimming and J lost 2 bases; unmatched junction nucleotides: 5. Germline lookup yields CDR1 KGHSH and CDR2 LQKENI. The CDR3 is 15 amino acids. CDR3 coding DNA: TGTGCCAGCTCACTCCCAACAGGGGCTGGAAACACCATATATTTT. As protein: CASSLPTGAGNTIYF. Full variable domain (remainder filled in from reference TRBV18 and TRBJ1-3): NAGVMQNPRHLVRRRGQEARLRCSPMKGHSHVYWYRQLPEEGLKFMVYLQKENIIDESGMPKERFSAEFPKEGPSILRIQQVVRGDSAAYFCASSLPTGAGNTIYFGEGSWLTVV.

This clonotype turned up a few times. This rearrangement joins TRBV7-2 to TRBJ2-7, with 14 positions matching TRBD2. The CDR3 runs 13 residues. Trimming cost V 5 bases and J 12 bases; bases outside gene matches: 6. Germline values: CDR1 SGHTA, CDR2 FQGNSA. DNA of the CDR3: TGTGCCAGCAGCCCGGGACTAGCGGGAGTCCCGTACTTC. Translated, it gives CASSPGLAGVPYF.

The V gene is TRBV6-2 or TRBV6-3, the J gene TRBJ2-1; perhaps TRBD2 as D (6 bases). Trimming took 0 bases from V and 0 from J, leaving 33 bases between them. CDR1 and CDR2 (germline): MNHEY, SVGEGT. The CDR3 consists of 24 residues. CDR3 sequence: CASSYSSGRRAASEGDSSYNEQFF. In DNA form, the CDR3 reads TGTGCCAGCAGTTACTCGAGCGGGCGGAGGGCGGCCTCCGAAGGTGATAGCTCCTACAATGAGCAGTTCTTC.

This clonotype was found a few times. The chain links TRBV7-8 to TRBJ2-5, with 10 bases lining up with TRBD2. Looked up from germline, CDR1 is SGHVS and CDR2 is FQNEAQ. CDR3 length: 16 amino acids. The V segment lost 7 bases and the J segment 4 bases; nucleotides outside the gene matches: 12. The CDR3 sequence: CASTKRGGSLGETQYF. CDR3 DNA: TGTGCCAGCACAAAGCGGGGGGGGAGTCTGGGAGAGACCCAGTACTTC.

This clonotype turned up a few times. V and J are TRBV28 and TRBJ2-3; D unclear. Germline CDR1 MDHEN, CDR2 SYDVKM. The CDR3 totals 12 residues. Trimming took 6 bases from V and 8 from J, leaving 12 bases between them. The CDR3 sequence is CASSFGRSTQYF. The CDR3 DNA follows: TGTGCCAGCAGCTTTGGCAGAAGTACGCAGTATTTT. The variable domain in full, completed from reference TRBV28 and TRBJ2-3, reads DVKVTQSSRYLVKRTGEKVFLECVQDMDHENMFWYRQDPGLGLRLIYFSYDVKMKEKGDIPEGYSVSREKKERFSLILESASTNQTSMYLCASSFGRSTQYFGPGTRLTVL.

The rearrangement uses TRBV27 and TRBJ1-2, with a possible D match to TRBD1 (5 bases). The V gene lost 5 bases and the J gene lost 6 bases, with 13 bases spanning the gap. The CDR3 covers 13 residues. CDR1 is MNHEY, CDR2 SMNVEV, per germline (reference sequence). The chain's CDR3 is CASSLPPTDGYTF. Here the CDR3 DNA reads TGTGCCAGCAGTCTGCCCCCGACAGATGGCTACACCTTC.

The chain combines TRBV7-6 with TRBJ2-1; TRBD2 matches 14 bases. The V and J ends lost 5 bases and 8 bases, in that order; junction bases with no gene match: 11. CDR1 SGHVS and CDR2 FNYEAQ come from the germline V gene. The CDR3 sequence is 17 residues long. In DNA form, the CDR3 reads TGTGCCAGCAGCAGACTAGCGGGGGGGCTTTCGTGGGATGAGCAGTTCTTC. Its protein product is CASSRLAGGLSWDEQFF.

The table lists this clonotype with a few counts. The rearrangement joins TRBV25-1 to TRBJ1-1; 7 bases match TRBD1. Germline CDR1 MGHDK, CDR2 SYGVNS. J was trimmed by 7 bases and V by 6 bases; bases with no gene match: 20. This CDR3 has 17 amino acids. CDR3 loop: CASSGDMYRGARGEAFF. CDR3 nucleotides: TGTGCCAGCAGCGGAGATATGTACAGGGGCGCAAGGGGTGAAGCTTTCTTT.

The V call is TRBV18, the J call TRBJ1-1, with D unresolved. Germline-derived CDR1 and CDR2 are KGHSH and LQKENI. V shed 6 bases and J shed 8 bases, with 19 bases lying between them. This CDR3 contains 14 residues. CDR3 residues: CASSPEGRALEAFF. Written as DNA, the CDR3 is TGTGCCAGCTCCCCCGAGGGTCGCGCGCTCGAAGCTTTCTTT.

This chain joins TRBV23-1 and TRBJ2-7, with 10 bases matching TRBD1. TRBV23-1 is treated as an ORF (open reading frame) with a function not yet certain. The ends lost 5 bases at V and 5 bases at J; junction bases unmatched: 12. The CDR3 loop spans 16 amino acids. CDR3 coding DNA: TGCGCCAGCAGTGACCTCTGGGGACAGGGGATGAACGAGCAGTACTTC. Its protein product is CASSDLWGQGMNEQYF.

A remark on this clonotype: A much larger clone sits a single nucleotide away, making a read error possible. The genes are TRBV7-2 and TRBJ2-5, with D possibly matching TRBD1 (6 bases). Germline V lookup: CDR1 SGHTA, CDR2 FQGNSA. CDR3 length: 14 residues. Trimming left V 11 bases short and J 6 bases short, with 22 bases between. The CDR3 nucleotides read TGTGCCCGCTCTGGGGGCGAGCCCGTGAAGACCCAGTACTTC. Translated: CARSGGEPVKTQYF.

This clonotype was detected many times. This chain connects TRBV7-2 to TRBJ2-1; 8 nucleotides match TRBD2. The CDR3 has 16 amino acids. V gave up 1 base and J gave up 8 bases; unmatched junction bases: 10. Germline V lookup: CDR1 SGHTA, CDR2 FQGNSA. CDR3 loop: CASSLVPSGSGDEQFF. CDR3 sequence (DNA): TGTGCCAGCAGCTTAGTCCCCAGCGGGAGTGGGGATGAGCAGTTCTTC.

This clonotype was detected ten times or more. The CDR3 region is CASSLGQGVGTDTQYF. In DNA form, the CDR3 reads TGTGCCAGCAGCTTGGGACAGGGAGTTGGCACAGATACGCAGTATTTT. The chain carries TRBV7-8 and TRBJ2-3; 9 bases fit TRBD1. The trim removed 3 bases at V and 1 base at J, leaving 5 bases unmatched. Looked up from germline, CDR1 is SGHVS and CDR2 is FQNEAQ. The CDR3 spans 16 residues.

The chain employs TRBV19 and TRBJ1-5; D ambiguous. Germline CDR1 and CDR2: LNHDA and SQIVND (reference sequence). The CDR3 runs 18 residues. V was pared by 6 bases and J by 2 bases, with 23 bases between. The chain's CDR3 is CASRPSSVPAWGNQPQHF. Here the CDR3 DNA reads TGTGCCAGTAGACCTTCCTCCGTCCCTGCCTGGGGCAATCAGCCCCAGCATTTT.

This clonotype was picked up a small number of times. The genes are TRBV28 and TRBJ2-5; the match to TRBD1 covers 10 bases. With 5 bases clipped from V and 2 bases from J, the junction kept 11 bases outside the gene matches. Germline assignment: CDR1 MDHEN and CDR2 SYDVKM. The CDR3 length is 17 residues. CDR3 loop: CASSTRTGGGGQETQYF. DNA of the CDR3: TGTGCCAGCAGTACGAGGACAGGGGGAGGAGGGCAAGAGACCCAGTACTTC.

In its sample, this clonotype was seen a few times. V usage is TRBV5-1 and J usage is TRBJ2-3, with TRBD1 matching 8 bases. The CDR3 has 16 residues. Germline CDR1 is SGHRS and CDR2 is YFSETQ. J gave up 0 bases and V 4 bases, and 7 bases lay outside the gene matches. Here the CDR3 DNA reads TGCGCCAGCAGCCCCTGGACAGGGACTAGCACAGATACGCAGTATTTT. The encoded protein is CASSPWTGTSTDTQYF.

This clonotype was seen many times. This rearrangement joins TRBV20-1 to TRBJ2-7; 12 bases line up with TRBD2. From germline, CDR1 is DFQATT and CDR2 SNEGSKA (reference sequence). This CDR3 region has 14 residues. Trimming removed 2 bases from V and 1 base from J; junction bases left unmatched: 0. The CDR3: CSARLAGGSYEQYF. CDR3 bases: TGCAGTGCTAGACTAGCGGGGGGGTCCTACGAGCAGTACTTC.

In its sample, this clonotype was seen many times. The chain employs TRBV7-9 and TRBJ2-1; no clear D. V was clipped by 0 bases and J by 7 bases, with 4 bases between them. The CDR3 is 12 residues long. Germline V lookup: CDR1 SEHNR, CDR2 FQNEAQ (reference sequence). CDR3: CASSLARNEQFF. The CDR3 region has the DNA TGTGCCAGCAGCTTAGCGCGAAATGAGCAGTTCTTC.

This clonotype was seen ten or more times. The rearrangement links TRBV7-2 to TRBJ1-2; D possibly corresponds to TRBD1 (5 bases). V lost 1 base and J 6 bases, leaving 15 bases between the germline ends. Germline V lookup: CDR1 SGHTA, CDR2 FQGNSA. The CDR3 is made up of 15 amino acids. The CDR3 DNA reads as TGTGCCAGCAGCTTAGTGGTAGGGGCTCAGAATGGCTACACCTTC. It is translated as CASSLVVGAQNGYTF.

This clonotype was counted between two and nine times. The chain has TRBV19 and TRBJ2-1; the D gene is possibly TRBD2 (6 bases). The V gene lost 6 bases and the J gene lost 8 bases, with 11 bases spanning the gap. Germline CDR1 LNHDA, CDR2 SQIVND (reference sequence). The CDR3 is 12 amino acids. CDR3 sequence (DNA): TGTGCCAGTAGCGGGAGTTACGATGAGCAGTTCTTC. Amino acid sequence: CASSGSYDEQFF.

The sample holds many counts of this clonotype. The gene calls are TRBV7-2 and TRBJ2-1, with D possibly matching TRBD2 (7 bases). Germline V gene lookup returns CDR1 SGHTA and CDR2 FQGNSA. The CDR3 has 15 residues. Trimming removed 1 base at V and 4 bases at J, with 11 bases between. The CDR3 loop is CASSLGRGGYNEQFF. The CDR3 DNA is TGTGCCAGCAGCTTAGGGAGGGGGGGGTACAATGAGCAGTTCTTC.

J is TRBJ2-3 and V is TRBV2, with D unclear. V was cut by 8 bases and J by 1 base, with 13 bases left in between. This CDR3 spans 14 amino acids. Germline lookup yields CDR1 SNHLY and CDR2 FYNNEI. CDR3 protein: CASEGGLGTDTQYF. CDR3 in DNA: TGTGCCAGCGAAGGTGGGCTGGGCACAGATACGCAGTATTTT. Variable domain in full (rest from reference TRBV2 and TRBJ2-3): EPEVTQTPSHQVTQMGQEVILRCVPISNHLYFYWYRQILGQKVEFLVSFYNNEISEKSEIFDDQFSVERPDGSNFTLKIRSTKLEDSAMYFCASEGGLGTDTQYFGPGTRLTVL.

This chain uses TRBV20-1 with TRBJ2-3, with 7 bases that match TRBD2. Unmatched junction bases numbered 20, after V lost 8 bases and J lost 6 bases. Germline V CDR1 and CDR2: DFQATT, SNEGSKA (reference sequence). The CDR3 has 16 amino acids. This CDR3 reads CSIKTPSGKGSDTQYF. The CDR3 coding sequence is TGCAGTATTAAAACCCCTAGCGGTAAAGGGTCGGATACGCAGTATTTT.

This sequence joins TRBV6-2 or TRBV6-3 and TRBJ2-1; 9 nucleotides align to TRBD2. In germline, CDR1 is MNHEY, CDR2 SVGEGT. V dropped 4 bases and J dropped 6; count of bases not matched to a gene: 1. The CDR3 has 13 residues. The CDR3 sequence: CASSFSGGNEQFF. The DNA of the CDR3 is TGTGCCAGCAGTTTTAGCGGGGGCAATGAGCAGTTCTTC.

The V and J genes are TRBV6-5 and TRBJ2-1; 7 bases are a match to TRBD2. The V segment lost 2 bases and the J segment 7 bases; nucleotides outside the gene matches: 5. The CDR3 loop spans 14 amino acids. Per the germline V gene, CDR1 is MNHEY and CDR2 is SVGAGI. The chain's CDR3 is CASSYGGGGNEQFF. CDR3 in DNA: TGTGCCAGCAGTTACGGGGGGGGGGGGAATGAGCAGTTCTTC.

This sequence joins TRBV6-6 and TRBJ1-5; 7 positions match TRBD1. The germline V gene encodes CDR1 MNHNY and CDR2 SVGAGI (reference sequence). The CDR3 is 14 amino acids. With V trimmed by 8 bases and J by 0 bases, 4 bases remained unmatched. The CDR3 sequence is CASVDRTSNQPQHF. CDR3 coding DNA: TGTGCCAGCGTGGACAGGACTAGCAATCAGCCCCAGCATTTT.

The table lists this clonotype with a few counts. The chain carries TRBV19 and TRBJ2-3; no reliable D call. The germline V gene encodes CDR1 LNHDA and CDR2 SQIVND (reference sequence). The CDR3 is 14 residues long. The V end lost 1 base, the J end lost 6 bases, and 11 bases lay between the germline ends. CDR3 in amino acids: CASSIGASRDTQYF. The CDR3 coding sequence is TGTGCCAGTAGTATAGGTGCGTCGCGGGATACGCAGTATTTT.

V usage is TRBV11-2 and J usage is TRBJ2-7; the D gene could be TRBD1 or TRBD2 (5 bases each). Germline V gene data show CDR1 as SGHAT and CDR2 as FQNNGV. V lost 5 bases and J lost 4, with 18 bases in between. The CDR3 spans 15 residues. In DNA form, the CDR3 reads TGTGCCAGCAGCCCGGGACCGACCGTCCTTTACGAGCAGTACTTC. This sequence encodes CASSPGPTVLYEQYF. Using reference TRBV11-2 and TRBJ2-7 for the parts outside the CDR3, the full variable domain is EAGVAQSPRYKIIEKRQSVAFWCNPISGHATLYWYQQILGQGPKLLIQFQNNGVVDDSQLPKDRFSAERLKGVDSTLKIQPAKLEDSAVYLCASSPGPTVLYEQYFGPGTRLTVT.